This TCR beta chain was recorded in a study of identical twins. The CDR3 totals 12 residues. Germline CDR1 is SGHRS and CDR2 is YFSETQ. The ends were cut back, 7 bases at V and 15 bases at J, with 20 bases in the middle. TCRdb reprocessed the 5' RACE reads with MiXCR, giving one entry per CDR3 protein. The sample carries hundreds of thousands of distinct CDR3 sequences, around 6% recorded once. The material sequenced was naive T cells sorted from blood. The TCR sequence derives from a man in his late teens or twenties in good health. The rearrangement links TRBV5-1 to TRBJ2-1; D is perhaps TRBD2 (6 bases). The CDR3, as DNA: TGCGCCAGCTCAGACGGAGGGCCTGCCCCGTTCTTC. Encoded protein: CASSDGGPAPFF.